This TCR beta chain was identified in a study of blood T cell repertoires in COVID-19. Looking at the study overall: Acute-phase and convalescent COVID-19 samples originated in the United States, Italy and Spain.

With regard to this clone: The same CDR3 arises from other DNA sequences in this sample as well.

Measured with immunoSEQ multiplex PCR; TCRdb has only the in-frame clones, and not every one. The table has roughly 570,000 clones, 85% to 90% seen once; the top ten hold 7.5% to 9%. A Seattle source enrolled patients during active infection and followed them longitudinally. The trim removed 0 bases at V and 6 bases at J, leaving 7 bases unmatched. CDR1 and CDR2 from the germline V gene are SGHRS and YFSETQ. The CDR3 is 15 residues long. This rearrangement joins TRBV5-1 to TRBJ1-2; TRBD1 agrees at 8 bases. The clonotype was recovered from a woman aged 45-60 years with COVID-19, enrolled during active disease. Sequenced input: peripheral blood. The CDR3 DNA reads TGCGCCAGCAGCTTGGCCCCAGGGGGCGTGAATGGCTACACCTTC. Translated, it gives CASSLAPGGVNGYTF. Full variable domain (outside the CDR3, taken from reference TRBV5-1 and TRBJ1-2): KAGVTQTPRYLIKTRGQQVTLSCSPISGHRSVSWYQQTPGQGLQFLFEYFSETQRNKGNFPGRFSGRQFSNSRSEMNVSTLELGDSALYLCASSLAPGGVNGYTFGSGTRLTVV.